This T cell receptor beta chain was recorded in a study of early T cells in non-severe SARS-CoV-2 infection. Looking at the study overall: The authors sequenced bulk RNA from unsorted whole blood, leaving chains unpaired. Findings of the study overall: VDJdb-based matching was biased toward anti-spike CD8 responses and missed private and CD4 specificities.

Attached unique molecular identifiers marked individual cDNA molecules. TCRdb re-called the 5' RACE reads through MiXCR, storing one row per CDR3 protein. The sample lists 32,000 or so distinct CDR3 sequences; under 6% were seen once. Remarks on this clonotype: What it binds is not known.

The V segment lost 2 bases and the J segment 3 bases; nucleotides outside the gene matches: 4. In germline, CDR1 is KGHDR, CDR2 SFDVKD. The CDR3 covers 16 residues. The sample taken for sequencing was whole blood. This chain links TRBV24-1 with TRBJ1-5; 9 bases match TRBD1. The receptor's source is an adult who was a healthcare worker with PCR-confirmed SARS-CoV-2 infection or an uninfected control (not recorded which). DNA of the CDR3: TGTGCCACCAGTGATTCCTGGGACAGGGACAATCAGCCCCAGCATTTT. As protein: CATSDSWDRDNQPQHF.